This T cell receptor (beta chain) was sequenced in a study of shared clonotypes between healthy human individuals. As to this clone: What it binds is not known.

The CDR3 totals 16 residues. V lost 4 bases and J lost 0, with 14 bases in between. Germline V gives CDR1 SGHRS, CDR2 YFSETQ. Naivety among CD8 cells was defined by CD45RO negativity and positive CCR7 selection, thereby excluding terminally differentiated effector memory CD45RA+ cells. Study outcomes and limitations: Shared clonotypes: 4.5% to 6.5% naive CD4, around 3.5% naive CD8, 2.3% memory CD4, 0.35% to 0.5% memory CD8.

Data came from immunoSEQ multiplex PCR; TCRdb stores just in-frame clones and leaves some out. The sample shows around 2,000,000 clones, 93% of them seen only once. Sequenced: naive CD8+ T cells from PBMCs. The origin of this receptor is a man aged 18-30 years in good health. Some clones in this sample may be carry-over from other donors' samples. This chain links TRBV5-1 with TRBJ2-1; the D gene is possibly TRBD1 (5 bases). The CDR3 is CASSTLGRSSYNEQFF. The CDR3 region has the DNA TGCGCCAGCAGCACCTTGGGGCGAAGCTCCTACAATGAGCAGTTCTTC. The full variable domain, rest sourced from reference TRBV5-1 and TRBJ2-1, is KAGVTQTPRYLIKTRGQQVTLSCSPISGHRSVSWYQQTPGQGLQFLFEYFSETQRNKGNFPGRFSGRQFSNSRSEMNVSTLELGDSALYLCASSTLGRSSYNEQFFGPGTRLTVL.